The present T cell receptor (beta chain) was sequenced within a study of cytomegalovirus exposure and HLA in healthy donors (TCRdb year 2017). Regarding the complete study: An earlier analysis of some 600 of the donors reported 276 Gb of sequence data and 100 million to 120 million unique TCR beta sequences obtained from about 180 million T cells. A later genetic analysis used genome-wide SNP genotypes for about 60% of the roughly 670 donors, treating that subset as a discovery cohort. The number of typed donors differed by locus: about 620-640 for A, B, C, DRB1 and DQB1; 522 for DQA1; fewer than 610 for DPA1; and approximately 450 for DPB1. The study combined high-throughput TCR immunosequencing, statistical association of individual TCRs with disease status, and machine learning to predict cytomegalovirus infection status. Both class I and class II loci were covered by HLA typing, at four-digit resolution. All discovery cohort repertoires had been generated on a single sequencing platform. The genetic ancestry cluster associated with self-reported Caucasian donors included 70% to 85% of the 350 to 500 genotyped donors. The study aimed to test whether cataloging public T cell receptors could reveal signatures of past pathogen exposure. Rather than drawing on any new phenotypic data, the later analysis identified candidate immune exposures from TCR beta sequences and the way those sequences occurred across donors. Four or five DR-DQ haplotypes were handled as single units for association and clustering because linkage in the cohort was strong. On average, 235,054 unique TCR beta nucleotide sequences were sequenced per donor among 300 to 500 genotyped donors of the cohort, with approximately 18% of those sequences being non-productive. To decide whether each TCR beta V gene segment behaved as functional or pseudogenic, an earlier analysis of 587 of the donors relied on high-throughput TCR beta sequencing. Donor age, sex, ethnicity and CMV serostatus were compiled alongside the repertoire data. In a later analysis, previously published TCR beta repertoires from 666 donors were re-analyzed and high-resolution HLA genotyping was added so that TCR occurrence patterns could be studied. Using immunosequencing, the study profiled T cell repertoires from fewer than 850 subjects and related those repertoires to cytomegalovirus serostatus. About 310 gigabases of sequencing data and some 85 million unique TCR sequences were included in an early release covering roughly 600 HLA-typed donors. A separate validation cohort of over 95 different subjects was used in addition to the 666-subject first cohort.

From the germline V gene, CDR1 is MGHDK and CDR2 is SYGVNS. The cysteine opens and the phenylalanine closes a CDR3 of 11 amino acids. CDR3 DNA is the only sequence kept; it has 33 bases, read in frame from the first base. V gives up 4 bases and J gives up 8 bases, and the segment between their germline ends measures 6 bases. Study-level results and caveats: Specific HLA alleles were associated with some 15,000 TCR beta sequences at a false discovery rate of 0.05 in a later analysis. In this cohort, only TCR beta chains were sequenced, and detectable features were limited by the absence of alpha or paired-chain data. Because some donors lacked HLA typing at each locus, the association tests relied only on the typed subset. According to a later analysis, most CMV-associated TCR beta chains appeared to be HLA-restricted, and the HLA associations seemed to be driven largely by CMV exposure. V-gene and J-gene trimming of TCR beta chains was associated with a missense DCLRE1C variant in a later genetic analysis, and the association was replicated in an independent cohort. Presence/absence analyses assumed roughly uniform sequencing depth across donors, an assumption that may not hold. Some IMGT-functional V segments, including TRBV6-2 and TRBV6-3, could not be distinguished by the 87-base-pair reads and were therefore excluded. CMV serostatus was the only immune exposure information available for the cohort. The authors suggested that the approach could potentially be extended to other disease states and immunological phenotypes. In a later genetic analysis, fewer N-insertions in productive TCRs were reported among donors in an Asian-associated ancestry cluster than the roughly 700-donor mean. A later analysis reported that several top co-occurrence clusters appeared linked to parvovirus B19, influenza, CMV and Epstein-Barr virus. A group of highly shared sequence variants was considered likely to be a technical artifact of the sequencing pipeline. In a later analysis, TCR association rates were found to vary across HLA loci, with the most associated TCRs seen for DRB1 alleles and the fewest for HLA-C alleles. Correlated functional status among segregating V segments might be attributable to linkage disequilibrium, but an unknown experimental factor could not be ruled out. While some public TCRs were present in many individuals, most TCR sequences turned up only very rarely across donors. When HLA alleles, especially DR and DQ, strongly co-occurred, attributing TCR associations to individual alleles was difficult. A further reported finding was that TCR beta sequences accurately predicted the HLA-A and HLA-B alleles for most subjects in the first cohort. The classifier was reported to diagnose cytomegalovirus status with high specificity and sensitivity in both the original and validation cohorts. Because counts were too low, approximately 18 rarely observed V segments, including chromosome 9 orphons, were excluded from the earlier analysis of several hundred of the donors. In the study, 150 to 200 TCR beta chains were listed as associated with cytomegalovirus. In a later analysis, HLA-associated TCR beta chains showed more clonal expansion and lower generation probabilities than non-associated chains that were equally common. In vitro tests confirmed that three of the cytomegalovirus-associated TCR beta chains recognize cytomegalovirus antigens. In an earlier analysis of about 600 of the donors, most TCR beta V segments appeared in productive rearrangements about 87% or about 30% of the time, broadly matching IMGT annotations.

As to this clone: Its antigen remains undetermined.

Receptor amplification or capture employed the immunoSEQ multiplex PCR assay. The multiplex PCR relied on a mix of 60 forward primers for TCR Vbeta segments and 13 reverse primers for TCR Jbeta segments. Amplification of the CDR3 region of rearranged TCR beta genes was performed with a multiplex PCR assay on genomic DNA. The Illumina HiSeq System was used to sequence the amplified TCR beta libraries as 87-base-pair reads. Concerning the study's data processing: Across the 670 or so repertoires, a later analysis counted 60 million to 90 million unique TCR beta chains, around 10 million of which were shared by at least two donors. Raw reads were error-corrected and collapsed into unique sequences by a nearest-neighbor algorithm in which closely related sequences were merged to remove PCR and sequencing errors. Alignment of CDR3 sequences to IMGT reference sequences was used to assign V, D and J gene segments. For a sequence to be retained, a match of at least six nucleotides to both a V gene segment and a J gene segment was required. A rearrangement was called productive if the CDR3 had no stop codons and remained in frame with V and J, and every other rearrangement was called non-productive. CDR3 was defined by IMGT convention, running from the second conserved V-encoded cysteine to the conserved J-encoded phenylalanine. The earlier analysis of fewer than 700 of the donors excluded sequences that lacked an unambiguous match to a single V gene segment. In an earlier analysis of about 590 of the donors, a V segment was called functional when productive rearrangements were above 56.7%, and segregating when the standard deviation between donors exceeded 5%. A statistical classification framework was developed to diagnose cytomegalovirus status using the catalog of TCR beta chain sequences. In a later analysis, V and J genes were assigned by comparing TCR nucleotide sequences against IMGT/GENE-DB human TR gene sequences. Using the TCRdist pipeline, a later analysis assigned CDR3 sequences along with most-parsimonious VDJ recombination scenarios. A later analysis defined each TCR beta chain by its CDR3 amino acid sequence plus V-gene family, and excluded reads lacking a unique V-gene family. A later analysis removed 592 highly shared, low-generation-probability nucleotide sequences to deal with suspected cross-contamination and a sequencing artifact. In a later analysis, a clonal expansion index for each public chain was calculated from normalized within-repertoire ranks of inferred template counts. In a later analysis, generation probabilities were computed using a VDJ recombination model fitted to out-of-frame rearrangements, and the results were checked against IGoR. In a later analysis, hypergeometric tests were used to score TCR-TCR, TCR-HLA and TCR-CMV co-occurrence, with a repertoire-size bias correction applied to TCR pairs. In a later analysis, false discovery rates were estimated by permuting HLA or CMV assignments 20 times. In a later analysis, co-occurring TCRs were grouped using DBSCAN, with TCRdist sequence similarity added in when clustering inside HLA-allele-positive subsets. For co-occurrence clustering, repertoires with fewer than 30,000 or more than 120,000 public chains were excluded, along with about five repertoires with anomalous nucleotide sharing. TCRdb took this table from immuneACCESS and kept in-frame rearrangements with V and J called. Such tables lack part of the clones; where checked against another copy, unresolved V genes explain under half of the gap, and the rest is unexplained. V and J calls and clone size are as listed in that table; D and trimming were resolved from the DNA. The sample has 120,000 or so clones on record. 3.6% of the sample comes from the top ten.

The cohort comprised around 700 healthy bone marrow donors. At the time of sampling, all cohort members were nominally healthy, though unrecorded immune exposures were likely present. The donor was CMV seronegative and was included in the group of about 400 seronegative cohort members. Each donor provided a peripheral blood sample, and peripheral blood mononuclear cells were used for TCR beta sequencing. The Qiagen DNeasy Blood Extraction Kit was used to extract genomic DNA from the blood cell samples. Sequencing was performed on PBMCs. The receptor chain draws on TRBV25-1 and TRBJ2-1, with a weak D call of TRBD2 (5 bases match). The origin of this receptor is a man younger than 30 in good health and CMV-seronegative. The nucleotide sequence reads TGTGCCAGCAGTGGAGGGTATGAGCAGTTCTTC. Translated, it reads CASSGGYEQFF.